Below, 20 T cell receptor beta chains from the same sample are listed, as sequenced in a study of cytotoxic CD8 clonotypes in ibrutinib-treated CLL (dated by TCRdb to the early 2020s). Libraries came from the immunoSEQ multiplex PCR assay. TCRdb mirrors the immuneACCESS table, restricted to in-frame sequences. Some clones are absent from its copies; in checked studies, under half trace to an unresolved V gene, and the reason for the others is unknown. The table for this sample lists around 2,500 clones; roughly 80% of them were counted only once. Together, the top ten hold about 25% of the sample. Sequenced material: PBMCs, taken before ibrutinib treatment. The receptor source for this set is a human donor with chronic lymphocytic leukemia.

The CDR3 DNA sequence: TGTGCCAGCAGCTTAGCAGGGACGGTTCAAGAGACCCAGTACTTC. Protein sequence: CASSLAGTVQETQYF. The chain carries TRBV7-9 and TRBJ2-5; either TRBD1 or TRBD2 may supply D (5 bases each). The germline V gene has CDR1 SEHNR and CDR2 FQNEAQ (reference sequence). The CDR3 runs to 15 residues. Trimming took off 0 bases at V and 2 bases at J, with 10 bases between the two ends.

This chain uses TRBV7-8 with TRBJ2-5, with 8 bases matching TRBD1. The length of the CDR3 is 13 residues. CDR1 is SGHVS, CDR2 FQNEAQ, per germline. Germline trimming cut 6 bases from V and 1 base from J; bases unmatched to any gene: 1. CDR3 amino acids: CASRGTGQETQYF. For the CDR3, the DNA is TGTGCCAGCAGGGGGACAGGCCAAGAGACCCAGTACTTC.

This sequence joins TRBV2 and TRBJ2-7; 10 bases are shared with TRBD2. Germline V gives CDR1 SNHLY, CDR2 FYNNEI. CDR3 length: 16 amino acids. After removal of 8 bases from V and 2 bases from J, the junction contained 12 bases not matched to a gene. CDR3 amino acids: CASGGPSGGYPYEQYF. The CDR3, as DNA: TGTGCCAGCGGGGGGCCTAGCGGGGGATATCCCTACGAGCAGTACTTC.

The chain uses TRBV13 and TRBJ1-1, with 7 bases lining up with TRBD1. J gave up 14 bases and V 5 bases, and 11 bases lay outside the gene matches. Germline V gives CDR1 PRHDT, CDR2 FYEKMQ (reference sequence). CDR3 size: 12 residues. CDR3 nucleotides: TGTGCCAGCAGCATCGGGACAGTCCGTGTCTTCTTT. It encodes CASSIGTVRVFF.

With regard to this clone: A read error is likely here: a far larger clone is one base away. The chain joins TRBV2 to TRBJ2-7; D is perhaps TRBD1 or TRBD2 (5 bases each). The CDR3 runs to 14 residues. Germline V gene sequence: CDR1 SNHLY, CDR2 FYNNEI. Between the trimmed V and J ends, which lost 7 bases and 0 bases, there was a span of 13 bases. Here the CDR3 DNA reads TGTGCCAGCACATCCGGGACGGGCTCCTACGAGCAGTACTTC. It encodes CASTSGTGSYEQYF.

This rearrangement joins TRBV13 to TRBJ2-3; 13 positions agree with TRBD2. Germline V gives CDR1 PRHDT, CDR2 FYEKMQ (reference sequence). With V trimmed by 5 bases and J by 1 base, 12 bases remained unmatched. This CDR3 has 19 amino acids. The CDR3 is CASSGPGLAGLSGTDTQYF. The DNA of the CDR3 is TGTGCCAGCAGCGGACCGGGACTAGCGGGGCTCAGCGGCACAGATACGCAGTATTTT.

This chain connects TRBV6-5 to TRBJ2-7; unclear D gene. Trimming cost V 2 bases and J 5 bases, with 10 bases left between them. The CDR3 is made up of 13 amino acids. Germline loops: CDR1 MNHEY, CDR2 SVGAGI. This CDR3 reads CASSYRRMDEQYF. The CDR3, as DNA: TGTGCCAGCAGTTACCGACGAATGGACGAGCAGTACTTC.

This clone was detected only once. The CDR3 DNA follows: TGTGCCATCAGTGACCCAGGTTCCAGTGAAAAACTGTTTTTT. This translates into CAISDPGSSEKLFF. This chain uses TRBV10-3 with TRBJ1-4; D is unclear. V was cut by 3 bases and J by 7 bases, with 12 bases left in between. Germline assignment: CDR1 ENHRY and CDR2 SYGVKD. CDR3 length: 14 residues.

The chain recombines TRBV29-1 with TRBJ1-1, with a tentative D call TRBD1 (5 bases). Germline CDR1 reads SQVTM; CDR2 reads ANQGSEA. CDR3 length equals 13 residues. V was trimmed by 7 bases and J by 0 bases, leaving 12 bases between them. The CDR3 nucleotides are TGCAGCGCCCTTCGACAGATGAACACTGAAGCTTTCTTT. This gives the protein CSALRQMNTEAFF.

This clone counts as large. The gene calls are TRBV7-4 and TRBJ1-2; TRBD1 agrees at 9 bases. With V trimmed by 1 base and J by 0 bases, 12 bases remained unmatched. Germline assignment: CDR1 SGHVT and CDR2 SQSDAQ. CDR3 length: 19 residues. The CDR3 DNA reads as TGTGCCAGCAGCTTAGACCCGAGGACAGGGGCTCCTGCTAACTATGGCTACACCTTC. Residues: CASSLDPRTGAPANYGYTF.

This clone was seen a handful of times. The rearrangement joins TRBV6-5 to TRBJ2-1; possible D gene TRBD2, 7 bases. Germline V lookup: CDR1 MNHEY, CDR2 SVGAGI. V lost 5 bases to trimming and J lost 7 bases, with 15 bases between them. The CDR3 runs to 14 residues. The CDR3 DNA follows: TGTGCCAGCAGTCTCGGGGGGCGGATTAATGAGCAGTTCTTC. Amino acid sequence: CASSLGGRINEQFF.

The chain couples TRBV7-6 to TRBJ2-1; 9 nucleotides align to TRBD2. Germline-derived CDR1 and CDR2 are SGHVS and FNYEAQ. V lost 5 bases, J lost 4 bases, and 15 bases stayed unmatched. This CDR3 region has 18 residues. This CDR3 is CASSPSFGRGGSYNEQFF. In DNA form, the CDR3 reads TGTGCCAGCAGCCCCTCTTTTGGGCGGGGGGGCTCTTACAATGAGCAGTTCTTC.

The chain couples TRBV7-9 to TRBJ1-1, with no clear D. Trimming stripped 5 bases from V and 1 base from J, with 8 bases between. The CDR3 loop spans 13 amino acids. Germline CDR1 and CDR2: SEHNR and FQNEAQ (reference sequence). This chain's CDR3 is CASSLRENTEAFF. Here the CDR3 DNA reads TGTGCCAGCAGCCTGAGGGAGAACACTGAAGCTTTCTTT.

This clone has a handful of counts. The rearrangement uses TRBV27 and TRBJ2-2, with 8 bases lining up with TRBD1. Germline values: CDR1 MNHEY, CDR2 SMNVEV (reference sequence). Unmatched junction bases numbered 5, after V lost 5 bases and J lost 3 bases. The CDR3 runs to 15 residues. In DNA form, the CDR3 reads TGTGCCAGCAGTGCCCAGGGGGCAGACACCGGGGAGCTGTTTTTT. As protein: CASSAQGADTGELFF.

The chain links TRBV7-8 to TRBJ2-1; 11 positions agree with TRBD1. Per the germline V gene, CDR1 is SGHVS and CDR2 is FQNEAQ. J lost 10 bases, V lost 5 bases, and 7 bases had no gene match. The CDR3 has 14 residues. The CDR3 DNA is TGTGCCAGCAGCCCTGGGACAGGGGGGGACGAGCAGTTCTTC. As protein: CASSPGTGGDEQFF.

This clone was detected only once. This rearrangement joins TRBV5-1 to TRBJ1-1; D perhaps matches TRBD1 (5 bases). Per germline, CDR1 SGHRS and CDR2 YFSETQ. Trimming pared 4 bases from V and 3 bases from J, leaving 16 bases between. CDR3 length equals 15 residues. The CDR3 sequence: CASSPRGADDTEAFF. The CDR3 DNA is TGCGCCAGCAGCCCGAGGGGAGCGGACGACACTGAAGCTTTCTTT.

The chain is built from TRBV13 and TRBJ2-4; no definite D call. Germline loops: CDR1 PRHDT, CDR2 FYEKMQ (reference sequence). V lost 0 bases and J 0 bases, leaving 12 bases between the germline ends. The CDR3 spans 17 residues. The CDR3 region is CASSLGSTRIAKNIQYF. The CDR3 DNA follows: TGTGCCAGCAGCTTAGGGTCCACCAGAATAGCCAAAAACATTCAGTACTTC.

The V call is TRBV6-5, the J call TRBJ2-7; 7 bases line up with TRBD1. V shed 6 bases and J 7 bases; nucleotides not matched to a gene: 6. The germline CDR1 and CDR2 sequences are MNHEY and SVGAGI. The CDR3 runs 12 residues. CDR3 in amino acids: CASRRQGWEQYF. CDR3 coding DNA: TGTGCCAGCAGGCGACAGGGTTGGGAGCAGTACTTC.

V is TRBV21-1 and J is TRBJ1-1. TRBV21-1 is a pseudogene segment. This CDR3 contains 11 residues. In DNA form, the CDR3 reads TGTGCCAGCACCCGGGCCACTGAAGCTTTCTTT. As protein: CASTRATEAFF.

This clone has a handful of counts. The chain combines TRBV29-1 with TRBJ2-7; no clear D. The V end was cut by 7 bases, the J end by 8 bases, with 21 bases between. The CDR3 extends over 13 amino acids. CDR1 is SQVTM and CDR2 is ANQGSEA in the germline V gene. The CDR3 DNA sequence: TGCAGCGCTCAGGACGGATTCGGCTGGCAGCAGTACTTC. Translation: CSAQDGFGWQQYF.